Presented here are 18 T cell receptor beta chains from one specimen sequenced in a study of identical twins (dated by TCRdb to 2016 to 2017). Library preparation used 5' RACE. Reads for this sample came from an Illumina HiSeq 2000. TCRdb cleaned the public reads at Q25 with fastp, built clones with MiXCR and kept in-frame beta chains. A single entry per CDR3 protein holds the most common genes and DNA from its merged rows. Counted in this sample were a few hundred thousand distinct CDR3 sequences; around 8.3% of them appeared once. Less than 4% of the sample is in the top ten clones. The sample was also linked to a second study, of yellow fever vaccine responses in identical twins.

The sequenced material came from CD8+ T cells sorted from blood. Every receptor here comes from a woman aged 18-29 years in good health.

This clonotype was found a few times. The rearrangement joins TRBV7-8 to TRBJ2-1; D is unclear. The V end was cut by 8 bases, the J end by 0 bases, with 14 bases between. Germline loops: CDR1 SGHVS, CDR2 FQNEAQ. This CDR3 is 15 amino acids long. The CDR3 region is CASVGSTGSYNEQFF. CDR3 nucleotides: TGTGCCAGCGTCGGTAGCACTGGCTCCTACAATGAGCAGTTCTTC. The full variable domain, completed using reference TRBV7-8 and TRBJ2-1, is GAGVSQSPRYKVAKRGQDVALRCDPISGHVSLFWYQQALGQGPEFLTYFQNEAQLDKSGLPSDRFFAERPEGSVSTLKIQRTQQEDSAVYLCASVGSTGSYNEQFFGPGTRLTVL.

This clonotype was observed many times. The chain has TRBV4-3 and TRBJ2-5; D tentatively fits TRBD1 or TRBD2 (6 bases each). The CDR3 spans 14 residues. The V and J ends lost 0 bases and 13 bases respectively, with 18 bases between them. The germline CDR1 and CDR2 sequences are LGHNA and YSLEER. CDR3 amino acids: CASSQDVLGGTLYF. CDR3 in DNA: TGCGCCAGCAGCCAAGATGTTTTAGGGGGGACTCTGTACTTC.

This clonotype showed up just a few times. This chain uses TRBV5-1 with TRBJ2-3, with D perhaps given as TRBD1 or TRBD2 (5 bases each). The germline gives CDR1 SGHRS, CDR2 YFSETQ. This CDR3 is built from 16 residues. V shed 3 bases and J shed 3 bases, with 17 bases lying between them. CDR3 DNA: TGCGCCAGCAGCTCCTACCCGGGACGATCAACAGATACGCAGTATTTT. This encodes CASSSYPGRSTDTQYF.

The V call is TRBV20-1, the J call TRBJ2-1, with D possibly matching TRBD2 (6 bases). There are 15 residues in the CDR3. The V end lost 0 bases, the J end lost 0 bases, and 9 bases lay between the germline ends. Germline V lookup: CDR1 DFQATT, CDR2 SNEGSKA (reference sequence). DNA for the CDR3: TGCAGTGCTAGAGAACGGCGGGACTCCTACAATGAGCAGTTCTTC. Its protein is CSARERRDSYNEQFF.

This clonotype was observed many times. The J gene is TRBJ2-2, the V gene TRBV9; tentatively, D is TRBD1 or TRBD2 (5 bases each). V lost 4 bases and J 0 bases, leaving 13 bases between the germline ends. Germline V gene lookup returns CDR1 SGDLS and CDR2 YYNGEE. The CDR3 has 16 residues. The CDR3 DNA reads TGTGCCAGCAGCCCCCTCGGGGCAGCGAACACCGGGGAGCTGTTTTTT. Translation: CASSPLGAANTGELFF.

This clonotype was counted only a few times. The chain employs TRBV6-2 or TRBV6-3 and TRBJ1-1, with TRBD1 as a possible D gene (5 bases). The CDR3 has 13 amino acids. Germline assignment: CDR1 MNHEY and CDR2 SVGEGT. The V gene lost 7 bases and the J gene lost 7 bases, with 16 bases spanning the gap. The CDR3 DNA reads as TGTGCCAGCACCGTCCCGGGACGGGGTGAAGCTTTCTTT. This sequence encodes CASTVPGRGEAFF.

Of note for this clonotype: A much larger clone is a single base away; this may be a read error. CDR3 in DNA: TGTGCCAGCAGCCCCACGTCAGGGGCGGAATCAGATACGCAGTATTTT. Amino acid sequence: CASSPTSGAESDTQYF. This sequence joins TRBV12-3 or TRBV12-4 and TRBJ2-3; TRBD1 might be the D (6 bases). The germline V and J ends were trimmed by 6 bases and 4 bases, with 20 bases remaining between them. This CDR3 contains 16 residues.

V is TRBV27 and J is TRBJ2-7; tentative D call: TRBD1 (6 bases). The CDR3 contains 13 residues. Germline CDR1 and CDR2: MNHEY and SMNVEV (reference sequence). With 7 bases removed from V and 6 bases from J, the gap between germline ends came to 16 bases. CDR3 DNA sequence: TGTGCCAGCACAACCACAGGGTTTCCCGAGCAGTACTTC. Translating it yields CASTTTGFPEQYF.

This clonotype was seen many times. The J gene is TRBJ2-1, the V gene TRBV4-2, with D possibly being TRBD1 (6 bases). Germline CDR1 and CDR2: LGHNA and YNFKEQ. This CDR3 spans 15 amino acids. V was clipped by 0 bases and J by 8 bases, with 14 bases between them. The CDR3 protein is CASSQDWAGEYEQFF. CDR3 sequence (DNA): TGTGCCAGCAGCCAAGATTGGGCAGGGGAGTATGAGCAGTTCTTC.

The chain combines TRBV25-1 with TRBJ2-7; D might be TRBD1 (6 bases). Germline values: CDR1 MGHDK, CDR2 SYGVNS. V was trimmed by 6 bases and J by 5 bases, leaving 11 bases between them. The CDR3 length is 12 residues. The CDR3 DNA reads TGTGCCAGCAGCACAGGGCTACACGAGCAGTACTTC. Amino acid sequence: CASSTGLHEQYF.

This clonotype has a handful of counts. J is TRBJ2-2 and V is TRBV7-9; 10 bases align to TRBD1. The V segment lost 1 base and the J segment 3 bases; nucleotides outside the gene matches: 2. The germline CDR1 and CDR2 sequences are SEHNR and FQNEAQ (reference sequence). The CDR3 loop spans 16 amino acids. CDR3 in DNA: TGTGCCAGCAGCTTAGTCGGGACAGGGGACACCGGGGAGCTGTTTTTT. Translated: CASSLVGTGDTGELFF.

In this sample, this clonotype turned up a few times. The chain uses TRBV7-8 and TRBJ2-7, with D perhaps matching TRBD1 (5 bases). V dropped 8 bases and J dropped 12 bases, with 14 bases sitting between them. This CDR3 contains 10 residues. Germline values: CDR1 SGHVS, CDR2 FQNEAQ. CDR3 DNA: TGTGCCAGCGGGGCCCCCCTCCGGTACTTC. This gives the protein CASGAPLRYF.

This clonotype was observed many times. The genes are TRBV10-3 and TRBJ2-7; D is unclear. Trimming stripped 0 bases from V and 6 bases from J, with 6 bases between. This CDR3 region has 12 residues. Germline V gene lookup returns CDR1 ENHRY and CDR2 SYGVKD. Here the CDR3 reads CAISESGFEQYF. The CDR3 DNA sequence: TGTGCCATCAGTGAGTCGGGGTTCGAGCAGTACTTC.

A few counts support this clonotype. The J gene is TRBJ2-7, the V gene TRBV4-3; D is undetermined. V was shortened by 0 bases and J by 0 bases, with 6 bases between the two germline ends. The germline CDR1 and CDR2 sequences are LGHNA and YSLEER. The length of the CDR3 is 14 residues. CDR3 residues: CASSQDKSSYEQYF. In DNA form, the CDR3 reads TGCGCCAGCAGCCAAGATAAGAGCTCCTACGAGCAGTACTTC.

This clonotype was counted between two and nine times. The chain has TRBV7-9 and TRBJ2-2; D possibly corresponds to TRBD1 (7 bases). This CDR3 contains 15 residues. Trimming took off 4 bases at V and 7 bases at J, with 16 bases between the two ends. Germline lookup yields CDR1 SEHNR and CDR2 FQNEAQ (reference sequence). The CDR3: CASSSDRAGIGELFF. The CDR3 DNA reads TGTGCCAGCAGCTCCGACAGGGCGGGAATCGGGGAGCTGTTTTTT. The full variable domain, completed using reference TRBV7-9 and TRBJ2-2, is DTGVSQNPRHKITKRGQNVTFRCDPISEHNRLYWYRQTLGQGPEFLTYFQNEAQLEKSRLLSDRFSAERPKGSFSTLEIQRTEQGDSAMYLCASSSDRAGIGELFFGEGSRLTVL.

This clonotype was seen a handful of times. The chain is built from TRBV5-6 and TRBJ2-2, with 7 bases identical to TRBD1. CDR3 size: 15 residues. With V trimmed by 2 bases and J by 3 bases, 4 bases remained unmatched. Germline V CDR1 and CDR2: SGHDT, YYEEEE. CDR3 sequence reads: CASSLQGLYTGELFF. The CDR3 nucleotides read TGTGCCAGCAGCTTACAGGGGCTTTACACCGGGGAGCTGTTTTTT.

The chain couples TRBV10-1 to TRBJ2-5; TRBD1 matches 8 bases. Losses at the gene ends were 2 bases for V and 1 base for J; bases not matched to a gene: 15. This CDR3 region has 19 residues. Germline loops: CDR1 WNHNN, CDR2 SYGVQD (reference sequence). The CDR3 sequence is CASSERIAGTGIPQETQYF. The CDR3 DNA is TGCGCCAGCAGTGAGAGGATCGCCGGGACAGGAATTCCCCAAGAGACCCAGTACTTC.

The sample holds many counts of this clonotype. The J gene is TRBJ1-6, the V gene TRBV15; D gene uncertain. In germline, CDR1 is LNHNV, CDR2 YYDKDF (reference sequence). Trimming stripped 0 bases from V and 7 bases from J, with 7 bases between. There are 14 residues in the CDR3. CDR3 DNA: TGTGCCACCAGCAGAGATACAGAGAATTCACCCCTCCACTTT. This codes for CATSRDTENSPLHF.